The 11 T cell receptor beta chains reported below all come from one sample, sequenced in a study of OX40 agonist ivuxolimab in advanced cancers. Only in-frame clones appear in the TCRdb table, and some are missing; sequencing was by immunoSEQ multiplex PCR. The table has 30,000 or so clones, roughly 84% seen once. Sequencing was performed on CD4+ or CD8+ T cells sorted from blood, taken in a trial of the OX40 agonist ivuxolimab. The receptors stem from an adult with an advanced solid tumor such as melanoma, head and neck, liver or kidney cancer.

The J gene is TRBJ1-5, the V gene TRBV6-1, with a weak D call TRBD1 (5 bases). CDR1 is MNHNS, CDR2 SASEGT, per germline. The length of the CDR3 is 14 residues. V lost 10 bases, J lost 0 bases, and 13 bases lay in between. CDR3 sequence reads: CATTPGFSNQPQHF. CDR3 DNA: TGTGCCACCACCCCAGGGTTTAGCAATCAGCCCCAGCATTTT.

The chain employs TRBV9 and TRBJ1-1, with D tentatively TRBD1 (5 bases). The CDR3 extends over 14 amino acids. Germline V gene data show CDR1 as SGDLS and CDR2 as YYNGEE. Trimming left V 4 bases short and J 0 bases short, with 10 bases between. CDR3 protein: CASSPRQLNTEAFF. CDR3 in DNA: TGTGCCAGCAGCCCTCGACAGTTGAACACTGAAGCTTTCTTT. Supplemented by reference TRBV9 and TRBJ1-1, the full variable domain reads DSGVTQTPKHLITATGQRVTLRCSPRSGDLSVYWYQQSLDQGLQFLIQYYNGEERAKGNILERFSAQQFPDLHSELNLSSLELGDSALYFCASSPRQLNTEAFFGQGTRLTVV.

This clone was counted once. This chain joins TRBV15 and TRBJ2-7; 14 positions agree with TRBD2. Trimming took 0 bases from V and 7 from J; bases not matched to a gene: 8. The CDR3 contains 17 residues. Germline V CDR1 and CDR2: LNHNV, YYDKDF (reference sequence). CDR3 sequence reads: CATSRDWGTSGSREQYF. In DNA, the CDR3 is TGTGCCACCAGCAGAGATTGGGGGACTAGCGGGAGTCGGGAGCAGTACTTC.

V gene TRBV7-2 combines with J gene TRBJ2-1; D possibly corresponds to TRBD2 (5 bases). The CDR3 extends over 16 amino acids. Germline V CDR1 and CDR2: SGHTA, FQGNSA. The V end lost 3 bases, the J end lost 3 bases, and 15 bases lay between the germline ends. CDR3 in DNA: TGTGCCAGCAGCTTGGGAGCGGCTACTAACTACAATGAGCAGTTCTTC. Encoded protein: CASSLGAATNYNEQFF.

This sequence joins TRBV5-1 and TRBJ2-5, with 10 bases identical to TRBD1. The length of the CDR3 is 14 residues. Germline CDR1 is SGHRS and CDR2 is YFSETQ. Germline trimming cut 4 bases from V and 5 bases from J; bases unmatched to any gene: 5. This chain's CDR3 is CASSIDRGLETQYF. CDR3 in DNA: TGCGCCAGCAGCATTGACAGGGGGCTGGAGACCCAGTACTTC.

This chain uses TRBV7-9 with TRBJ1-2, with 9 bases aligning to TRBD1. V lost 5 bases and J lost 8; bases outside the gene matches: 12. This CDR3 has 15 residues. Germline CDR1 and CDR2: SEHNR and FQNEAQ (reference sequence). The CDR3 loop is CASSLKTQGAEGYTF. CDR3 sequence (DNA): TGTGCCAGCAGCCTCAAGACACAGGGGGCTGAGGGCTACACCTTC.

This chain links TRBV30 with TRBJ1-4; no clear D gene. The CDR3 has 10 residues. Germline V gene sequence: CDR1 GTSNPN, CDR2 SVGIG (reference sequence). Trimming stripped 6 bases from V and 8 bases from J, with 7 bases between. CDR3 nucleotide sequence: TGTGCCTGTTCGAACGAAAAACTGTTTTTT. This encodes CACSNEKLFF.

The chain has TRBV11-2 and TRBJ1-4; D gene unclear. CDR1 is SGHAT, CDR2 FQNNGV, per germline. Trimming removed 3 bases from V and 2 bases from J, with 1 base in between. This CDR3 contains 12 residues. CDR3 sequence reads: CASSLTNEKLFF. DNA of the CDR3: TGTGCCAGCAGCTTGACTAATGAAAAACTGTTTTTT.

The chain joins TRBV15 to TRBJ2-3, with 11 bases lining up with TRBD2. Germline V gene lookup returns CDR1 LNHNV and CDR2 YYDKDF (reference sequence). With V trimmed by 9 bases and J by 5 bases, 7 bases remained unmatched. The CDR3 consists of 14 residues. Here the CDR3 reads CATGRLAGRDTQYF. The CDR3 DNA is TGTGCCACGGGGCGACTAGCGGGGAGAGATACGCAGTATTTT.

This clone was seen a handful of times. The rearrangement links TRBV10-3 to TRBJ2-1; 7 nucleotides align to TRBD1. Germline CDR1 ENHRY, CDR2 SYGVKD. This CDR3 has 13 residues. V shed 6 bases, J shed 8 bases, and the junction held 7 bases outside the gene matches. The CDR3 loop is CAIRGDSLDEQFF. The CDR3 region has the DNA TGTGCCATCAGGGGGGACAGTCTCGATGAGCAGTTCTTC.

This clone was detected once. The chain links TRBV19 to TRBJ1-3; no definite D call. Per germline, CDR1 LNHDA and CDR2 SQIVND (reference sequence). V lost 7 bases to trimming and J lost 2 bases, with 3 bases between them. The CDR3 runs to 11 residues. The CDR3 nucleotides read TGTGCCAGTAAGGCTGGAAACACCATATATTTT. It is translated as CASKAGNTIYF.